This T cell receptor (beta chain) originates from a study of blood T cells in healthy people across ages. This clonotype came up a few times. CDR3 size: 12 residues. Germline CDR1 and CDR2: DFQATT and SNEGSKA (reference sequence). The ends lost 7 bases at V and 6 bases at J; junction bases unmatched: 4. It was with a sample-barcoded 5' primer and a J-beta primer mix that a second PCR of roughly 7 to 11 cycles was run. There were at least 3 million CDR3-containing paired-end reads obtained from each sample. TCRdb re-called the 5' RACE reads with MiXCR, one entry per CDR3 protein. In the table there are more than 1,000,000 distinct CDR3 sequences, about 25% of which are singletons. These sequences were also reported in another study, on T cells of mothers and their children.

The receptor's source is a girl aged 2-10 years in good health. J is TRBJ1-4 and V is TRBV20-1; 8 bases map to TRBD1. Sequenced input: blood. The CDR3 here is CSVDREDEKLFF. Here the CDR3 DNA reads TGCAGTGTGGACAGGGAGGATGAAAAACTGTTTTTT.